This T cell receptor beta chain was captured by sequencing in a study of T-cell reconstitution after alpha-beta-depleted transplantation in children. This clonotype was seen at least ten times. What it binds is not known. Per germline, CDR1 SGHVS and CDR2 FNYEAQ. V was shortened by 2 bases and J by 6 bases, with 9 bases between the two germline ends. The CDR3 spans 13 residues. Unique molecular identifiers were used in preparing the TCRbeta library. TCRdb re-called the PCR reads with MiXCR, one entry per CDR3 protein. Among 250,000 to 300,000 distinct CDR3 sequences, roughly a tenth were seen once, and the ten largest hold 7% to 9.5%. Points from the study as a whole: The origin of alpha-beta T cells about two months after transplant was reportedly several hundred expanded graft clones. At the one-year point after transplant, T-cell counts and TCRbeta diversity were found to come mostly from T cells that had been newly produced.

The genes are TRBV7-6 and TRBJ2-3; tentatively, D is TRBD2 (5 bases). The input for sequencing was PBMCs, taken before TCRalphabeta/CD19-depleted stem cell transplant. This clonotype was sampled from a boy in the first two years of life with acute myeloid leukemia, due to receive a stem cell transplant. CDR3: CASSLREPDTQYF. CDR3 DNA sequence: TGTGCCAGCAGCTTACGGGAACCGGATACGCAGTATTTT.